The clone carrying this T cell receptor beta chain came up a few times. The target antigen is unknown. cDNA synthesis used the whole RNA isolate, giving expressed TCRB sequences. Only in-frame clones appear in the TCRdb table, and some are missing; sequencing was by immunoSEQ multiplex PCR. This table holds 250,000 to 300,000 clones, roughly an eighth found once. The entry originates in a study of beta chain features in type 1 diabetes. Study as a whole: Age, gender and cell yields were alike across patients and healthy donors.

Study findings and constraints: Naive, central memory and Treg TCRB repertoires appeared more alike in patients than in healthy donors. Shortening of TCRB CDR3s, moderate but significant, appeared in all four CD4+ subsets of Type 1 diabetes patients.

The length of the CDR3 is 13 residues. V gave up 4 bases and J gave up 4 bases; unmatched junction bases: 0. Per the germline V gene, CDR1 is SGHVS and CDR2 is FQNEAQ. The TCR originated in a man aged 25-40 years with type 1 diabetes. The chain joins TRBV7-8 to TRBJ2-3; the match to TRBD2 covers 9 bases. The sequencing sample was made of naive CD4+ T cells from blood. CDR3 region: CASSWTSADTQYF. CDR3 nucleotide sequence: TGTGCCAGCAGCTGGACTAGCGCAGATACGCAGTATTTT.